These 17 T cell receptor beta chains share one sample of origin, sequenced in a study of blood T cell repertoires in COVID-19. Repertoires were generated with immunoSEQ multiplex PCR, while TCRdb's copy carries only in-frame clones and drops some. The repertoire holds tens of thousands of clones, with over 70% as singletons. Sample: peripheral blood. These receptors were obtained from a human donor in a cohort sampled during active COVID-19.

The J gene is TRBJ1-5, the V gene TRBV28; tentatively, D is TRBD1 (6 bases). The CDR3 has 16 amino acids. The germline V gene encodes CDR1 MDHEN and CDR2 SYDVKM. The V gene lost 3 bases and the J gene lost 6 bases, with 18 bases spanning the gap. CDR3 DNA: TGTGCCAGCAGTTTTATAGGGGGAAGGGCGGGTCAGCCCCAGCATTTT. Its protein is CASSFIGGRAGQPQHF.

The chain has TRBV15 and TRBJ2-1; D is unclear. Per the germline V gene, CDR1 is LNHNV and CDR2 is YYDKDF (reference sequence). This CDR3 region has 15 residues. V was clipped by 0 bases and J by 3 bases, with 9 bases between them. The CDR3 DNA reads TGTGCCACCAGCAGAGATTCTAGACTCTACAATGAGCAGTTCTTC. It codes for CATSRDSRLYNEQFF.

The CDR3 nucleotides are TGTGCCAGCAGTGAACGGGGGGGGACGGACTACGAGCAGTACTTC. Translated, it gives CASSERGGTDYEQYF. The chain has TRBV25-1 and TRBJ2-7; 8 bases are shared with TRBD2. The length of the CDR3 is 15 residues. Germline lookup yields CDR1 MGHDK and CDR2 SYGVNS. With 2 bases clipped from V and 3 bases from J, the junction kept 6 bases outside the gene matches.

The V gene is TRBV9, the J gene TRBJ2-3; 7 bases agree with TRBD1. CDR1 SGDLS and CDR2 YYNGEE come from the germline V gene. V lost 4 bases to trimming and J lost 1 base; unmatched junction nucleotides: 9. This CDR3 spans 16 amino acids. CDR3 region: CASSTRTGVGTDTQYF. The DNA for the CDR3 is TGTGCCAGCAGCACCCGAACAGGGGTGGGCACAGATACGCAGTATTTT. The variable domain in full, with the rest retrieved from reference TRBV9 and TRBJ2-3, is DSGVTQTPKHLITATGQRVTLRCSPRSGDLSVYWYQQSLDQGLQFLIQYYNGEERAKGNILERFSAQQFPDLHSELNLSSLELGDSALYFCASSTRTGVGTDTQYFGPGTRLTVL.

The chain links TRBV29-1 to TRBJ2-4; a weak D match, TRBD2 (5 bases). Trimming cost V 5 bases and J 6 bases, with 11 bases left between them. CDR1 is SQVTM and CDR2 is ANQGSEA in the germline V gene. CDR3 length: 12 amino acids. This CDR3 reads CSVWTDGNIQYF. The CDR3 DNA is TGCAGCGTTTGGACTGACGGAAACATTCAGTACTTC. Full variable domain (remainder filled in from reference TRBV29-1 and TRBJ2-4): SAVISQKPSRDICQRGTSLTIQCQVDSQVTMMFWYRQQPGQSLTLIATANQGSEATYESGFVIDKFPISRPNLTFSTLTVSNMSPEDSSIYLCSVWTDGNIQYFGAGTRLSVL.

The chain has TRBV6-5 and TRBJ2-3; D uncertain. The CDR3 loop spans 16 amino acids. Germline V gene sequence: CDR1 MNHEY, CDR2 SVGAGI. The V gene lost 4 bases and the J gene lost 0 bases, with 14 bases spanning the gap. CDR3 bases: TGTGCCAGCAGTTCCAGCTCTAGGATTAGCACAGATACGCAGTATTTT. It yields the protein CASSSSSRISTDTQYF.

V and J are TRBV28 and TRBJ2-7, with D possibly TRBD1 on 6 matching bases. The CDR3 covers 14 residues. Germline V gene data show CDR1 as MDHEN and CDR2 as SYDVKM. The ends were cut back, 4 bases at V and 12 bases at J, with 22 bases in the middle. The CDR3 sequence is CASSSTGTFLRPYF. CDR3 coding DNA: TGTGCCAGCAGTTCCACCGGGACATTTCTTAGACCGTACTTC.

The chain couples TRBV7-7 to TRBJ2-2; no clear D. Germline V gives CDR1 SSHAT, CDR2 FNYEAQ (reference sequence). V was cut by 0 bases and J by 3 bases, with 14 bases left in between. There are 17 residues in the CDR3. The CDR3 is CASSLAERVLYTGELFF. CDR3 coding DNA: TGTGCCAGCAGCTTAGCCGAGCGAGTTTTATACACCGGGGAGCTGTTTTTT.

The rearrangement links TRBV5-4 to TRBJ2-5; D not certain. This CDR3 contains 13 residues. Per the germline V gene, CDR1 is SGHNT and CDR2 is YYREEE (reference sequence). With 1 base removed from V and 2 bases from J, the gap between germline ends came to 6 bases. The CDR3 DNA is TGTGCCAGCAGCTTGCCCAATCAAGAGACCCAGTACTTC. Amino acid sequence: CASSLPNQETQYF.

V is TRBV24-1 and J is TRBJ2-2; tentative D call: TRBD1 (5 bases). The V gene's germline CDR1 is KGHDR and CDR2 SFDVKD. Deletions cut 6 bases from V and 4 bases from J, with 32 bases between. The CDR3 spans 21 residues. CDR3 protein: CATSLPRKVRVGRLSTGELFF. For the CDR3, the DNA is TGTGCCACCAGTCTCCCTCGAAAGGTCAGGGTGGGTCGACTGAGCACCGGGGAGCTGTTTTTT.

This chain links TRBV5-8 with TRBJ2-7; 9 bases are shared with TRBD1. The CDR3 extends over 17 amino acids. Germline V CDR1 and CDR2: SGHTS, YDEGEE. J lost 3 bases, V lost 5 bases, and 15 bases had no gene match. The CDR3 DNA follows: TGTGCCAGCAGGGAGACAGGGGGGCTCGACTTGGTCTACGAGCAGTACTTC. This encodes CASRETGGLDLVYEQYF.

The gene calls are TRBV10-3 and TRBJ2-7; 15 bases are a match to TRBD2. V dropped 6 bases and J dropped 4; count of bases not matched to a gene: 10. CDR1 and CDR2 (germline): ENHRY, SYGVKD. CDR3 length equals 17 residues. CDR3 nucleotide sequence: TGTGCCATCAGCCCGGGACTAGCGGGAGGCGGTTTTTACGAGCAGTACTTC. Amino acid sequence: CAISPGLAGGGFYEQYF.

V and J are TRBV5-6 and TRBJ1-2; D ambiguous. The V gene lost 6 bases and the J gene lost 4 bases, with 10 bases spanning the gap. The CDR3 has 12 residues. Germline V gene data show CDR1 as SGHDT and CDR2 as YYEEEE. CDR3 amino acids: CASTRRFYGYTF. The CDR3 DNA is TGTGCCAGCACCCGGAGGTTCTATGGCTACACCTTC. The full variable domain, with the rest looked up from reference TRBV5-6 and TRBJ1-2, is DAGVTQSPTHLIKTRGQQVTLRCSPKSGHDTVSWYQQALGQGPQFIFQYYEEEERQRGNFPDRFSGHQFPNYSSELNVNALLLGDSALYLCASTRRFYGYTFGSGTRLTVV.

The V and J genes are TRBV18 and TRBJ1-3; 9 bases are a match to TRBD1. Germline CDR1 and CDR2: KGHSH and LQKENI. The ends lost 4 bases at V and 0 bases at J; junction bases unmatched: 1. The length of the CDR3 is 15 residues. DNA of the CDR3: TGTGCCAGCTCACGGGACAGGGCCTCTGGAAACACCATATATTTT. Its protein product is CASSRDRASGNTIYF.

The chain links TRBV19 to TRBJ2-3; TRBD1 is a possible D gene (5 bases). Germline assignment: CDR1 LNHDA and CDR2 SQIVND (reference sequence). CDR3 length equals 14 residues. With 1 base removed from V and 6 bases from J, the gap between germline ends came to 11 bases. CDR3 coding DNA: TGTGCCAGTAGTATAGGGGGCAGTGGGGATACGCAGTATTTT. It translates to CASSIGGSGDTQYF.

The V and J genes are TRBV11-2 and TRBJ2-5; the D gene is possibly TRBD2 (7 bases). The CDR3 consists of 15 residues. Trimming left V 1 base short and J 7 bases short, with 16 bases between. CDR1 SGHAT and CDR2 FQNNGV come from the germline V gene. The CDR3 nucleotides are TGTGCCAGCAGCTTAGGATCTGTGGGAGGGGGGACCCAGTACTTC. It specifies CASSLGSVGGGTQYF.

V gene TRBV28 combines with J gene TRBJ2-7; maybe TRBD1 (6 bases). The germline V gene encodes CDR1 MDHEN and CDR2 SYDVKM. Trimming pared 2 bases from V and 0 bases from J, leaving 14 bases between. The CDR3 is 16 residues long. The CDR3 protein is CASSLAGGGGSYEQYF. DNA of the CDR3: TGTGCCAGCAGTTTAGCTGGGGGCGGAGGCTCCTACGAGCAGTACTTC.